The 23 T cell receptor beta chains presented below share a single source sample, sequenced in a study of blood T cell repertoires in COVID-19. Method: immunoSEQ multiplex PCR; TCRdb's copy keeps in-frame clones and lacks some. The sample has around 340,000 clones, 70% to 90% seen once; the top ten hold 4% to 5.5%. The sequencing input was PBMCs or T cells enriched from blood (not recorded which). These receptors were obtained from a middle-aged woman with acute COVID-19.

The gene calls are TRBV7-2 and TRBJ1-3; tentatively, D is TRBD1 (6 bases). CDR1 and CDR2 from the germline V gene are SGHTA and FQGNSA. The CDR3 has 18 residues. V shed 5 bases and J shed 0 bases, with 20 bases lying between them. The CDR3, as DNA: TGTGCCAGCAGCCAATTTGGGACGACAGGCTACTCTGGAAACACCATATATTTT. This sequence encodes CASSQFGTTGYSGNTIYF. Based on the CDR3 plus reference TRBV7-2 and TRBJ1-3, the full variable domain is GAGVSQSPSNKVTEKGKDVELRCDPISGHTALYWYRQSLGQGLEFLIYFQGNSAPDKSGLPSDRFSAERTGGSVSTLTIQRTQQEDSAVYLCASSQFGTTGYSGNTIYFGEGSWLTVV.

The rearrangement links TRBV20-1 to TRBJ2-2; no clear D. The CDR3 spans 14 residues. Germline V gene sequence: CDR1 DFQATT, CDR2 SNEGSKA (reference sequence). V lost 3 bases and J 0 bases, leaving 8 bases between the germline ends. The CDR3 DNA is TGCAGTGCTAGTGACGACTCGAACACCGGGGAGCTGTTTTTT. This encodes CSASDDSNTGELFF.

The rearrangement links TRBV7-6 to TRBJ2-1; TRBD2 matches 9 bases. J was trimmed by 9 bases and V by 3 bases; bases with no gene match: 3. Germline CDR1 and CDR2: SGHVS and FNYEAQ. The CDR3 loop spans 13 amino acids. The CDR3 nucleotides are TGTGCCAGCAGCTTTGCGGGAGGGGGTGAGCAGTTCTTC. Translation gives CASSFAGGGEQFF.

V gene TRBV5-4 combines with J gene TRBJ2-3, with a possible D match to TRBD1 (5 bases). The CDR3 spans 15 residues. Germline-derived CDR1 and CDR2 are SGHNT and YYREEE (reference sequence). The V gene lost 6 bases and the J gene lost 2 bases, with 16 bases spanning the gap. CDR3 amino acids: CASTLSQGNTDTQYF. CDR3 nucleotides: TGTGCCAGCACCCTCTCTCAGGGAAACACAGATACGCAGTATTTT. Using reference TRBV5-4 and TRBJ2-3 for the parts outside the CDR3, the full variable domain is ETGVTQSPTHLIKTRGQQVTLRCSSQSGHNTVSWYQQALGQGPQFIFQYYREEENGRGNFPPRFSGLQFPNYSSELNVNALELDDSALYLCASTLSQGNTDTQYFGPGTRLTVL.

The rearrangement links TRBV6-1 to TRBJ2-3; 12 bases are a match to TRBD2. CDR1 is MNHNS, CDR2 SASEGT, per germline. The CDR3 has 16 residues. The trim removed 0 bases at V and 5 bases at J, leaving 3 bases unmatched. CDR3 nucleotide sequence: TGTGCCAGCAGTGAAGCCCTAGCGGGGGGGGGAGATACGCAGTATTTT. Translating it yields CASSEALAGGGDTQYF.

This clone was counted once. This chain connects TRBV27 to TRBJ2-4, with 9 bases identical to TRBD1. Germline loops: CDR1 MNHEY, CDR2 SMNVEV (reference sequence). This CDR3 region has 17 residues. Trimming took 5 bases from V and 1 from J; bases not matched to a gene: 9. Here the CDR3 reads CASSVPEGQGAKNIQYF. The CDR3 region has the DNA TGTGCCAGCAGTGTTCCCGAAGGACAGGGGGCCAAAAACATTCAGTACTTC.

V gene TRBV5-6 combines with J gene TRBJ2-3; the match to TRBD1 covers 8 bases. The CDR3 is made up of 15 amino acids. Germline V gives CDR1 SGHDT, CDR2 YYEEEE. V lost 4 bases to trimming and J lost 3 bases; unmatched junction nucleotides: 7. The CDR3 DNA reads as TGTGCCAGCAGCCGAGGGGACAGGTTGACAGATACGCAGTATTTT. As protein: CASSRGDRLTDTQYF.

The genes are TRBV7-9 and TRBJ2-7, with 7 bases fitting TRBD2. V shed 3 bases, J shed 3 bases, and the junction held 8 bases outside the gene matches. Germline CDR1 is SEHNR and CDR2 is FQNEAQ (reference sequence). The CDR3 is made up of 15 amino acids. The CDR3 loop is CASSFLPSGVYEQYF. The DNA of the CDR3 is TGTGCCAGCAGCTTTTTGCCTAGCGGAGTCTACGAGCAGTACTTC.

Note on this clone: Other DNA sequences in the sample encode the same CDR3. The genes are TRBV7-2 and TRBJ2-7; 8 bases agree with TRBD1. The CDR3 extends over 16 amino acids. Trimming at V came to 1 base and at J to 1 base, leaving 6 bases not matched to a gene. Germline CDR1 is SGHTA and CDR2 is FQGNSA. The CDR3 loop is CASSLVPGQGSYEQYF. Written as DNA, the CDR3 is TGTGCCAGCAGCTTAGTGCCAGGACAGGGATCCTACGAGCAGTACTTC.

This chain uses TRBV27 with TRBJ2-7; tentative D call: TRBD2 (6 bases). This CDR3 comprises 16 residues. Germline CDR1 reads MNHEY; CDR2 reads SMNVEV (reference sequence). V lost 4 bases and J lost 4, with 20 bases in between. CDR3 sequence reads: CASSSPFGGKRYEQYF. The CDR3 DNA is TGTGCCAGCAGTTCACCTTTCGGCGGGAAAAGATACGAGCAGTACTTC.

This chain connects TRBV19 to TRBJ1-1, with 7 nucleotides matching TRBD1. The CDR3 runs 14 residues. The V gene's germline CDR1 is LNHDA and CDR2 SQIVND (reference sequence). The V gene end was trimmed by 3 bases and the J gene end by 4 bases; junction bases not matched to a gene: 5. The CDR3 DNA reads TGTGCCAGTAGTATGAGGGGGCGAGGCACTGAAGCTTTCTTT. This gives the protein CASSMRGRGTEAFF.

V gene TRBV19 combines with J gene TRBJ1-1, with 10 nucleotides matching TRBD1. Germline CDR1 reads LNHDA; CDR2 reads SQIVND (reference sequence). This CDR3 contains 15 residues. Trimming cost V 9 bases and J 8 bases; bases outside gene matches: 15. The CDR3 sequence: CASLSPGTGAQEAFF. CDR3 DNA sequence: TGTGCCAGCCTCTCACCCGGGACAGGGGCGCAGGAAGCTTTCTTT.

This chain connects TRBV19 to TRBJ1-1; D call uncertain. Trimming took 7 bases from V and 0 from J, leaving 15 bases between them. Germline loops: CDR1 LNHDA, CDR2 SQIVND (reference sequence). The CDR3 runs 15 residues. CDR3 residues: CASNRLGPLNTEAFF. For the CDR3, the DNA is TGTGCCAGTAACAGACTAGGACCCCTGAACACTGAAGCTTTCTTT.

V gene TRBV20-1 combines with J gene TRBJ2-7; possible D gene TRBD2, 6 bases. Germline CDR1 DFQATT, CDR2 SNEGSKA (reference sequence). CDR3 length: 16 amino acids. V lost 3 bases and J lost 3, with 21 bases in between. The CDR3 nucleotides are TGCAGTGCTAGTCGCCCGGGGGTAGCCACCTACTACGAGCAGTACTTC. Protein product: CSASRPGVATYYEQYF.

J is TRBJ1-1 and V is TRBV28; TRBD1 matches at 8 bases. The CDR3 sequence is 13 residues long. Germline V lookup: CDR1 MDHEN, CDR2 SYDVKM. V lost 7 bases and J lost 4; bases outside the gene matches: 5. The chain's CDR3 is CASTGGSFTEAFF. DNA of the CDR3: TGTGCCAGCACAGGGGGCAGTTTCACTGAAGCTTTCTTT.

The chain links TRBV6-5 to TRBJ2-2; D not resolved. The CDR3 is 12 amino acids. V lost 5 bases and J 3 bases, leaving 4 bases between the germline ends. Germline V gene data show CDR1 as MNHEY and CDR2 as SVGAGI. This CDR3 reads CASSHYTGELFF. As DNA, the CDR3 is TGTGCCAGCAGTCATTACACCGGGGAGCTGTTTTTT.

Regarding this clone: This CDR3 is also generated by other DNA sequences in the sample. The chain uses TRBV28 and TRBJ1-2, with 10 nucleotides matching TRBD1. This CDR3 is 14 amino acids long. Trimming cost V 4 bases and J 5 bases; bases outside gene matches: 4. Looked up from germline, CDR1 is MDHEN and CDR2 is SYDVKM. This chain's CDR3 is CASSSGQGGYGYTF. The CDR3 bases are TGTGCCAGCAGTTCTGGACAGGGGGGGTATGGCTACACCTTC.

The CDR3 here is CASSGTGGGNQPQHF. The DNA for the CDR3 is TGTGCCAGCAGTGGGACAGGGGGCGGCAATCAGCCCCAGCATTTT. The rearrangement uses TRBV7-9 and TRBJ1-5, with 12 bases that match TRBD1. Germline-derived CDR1 and CDR2 are SEHNR and FQNEAQ (reference sequence). The CDR3 covers 15 residues. V lost 6 bases, J lost 2 bases, and 2 bases stayed unmatched.

The chain combines TRBV11-2 with TRBJ1-6; unclear D gene. CDR3 size: 13 residues. The V end lost 2 bases, the J end lost 8 bases, and 7 bases lay between the germline ends. Germline-derived CDR1 and CDR2 are SGHAT and FQNNGV. CDR3 protein: CASSLLQDSPLHF. The CDR3, as DNA: TGTGCCAGCAGCTTATTGCAGGATTCACCCCTCCACTTT.

This clone appeared a few times. V and J are TRBV7-2 and TRBJ1-1; D perhaps matches TRBD1 (6 bases). V lost 5 bases and J 7 bases, leaving 23 bases between the germline ends. The CDR3 contains 16 residues. In germline, CDR1 is SGHTA, CDR2 FQGNSA. Here the CDR3 reads CASSKATGTGGLEAFF. In DNA, the CDR3 is TGTGCCAGCAGCAAGGCCACAGGGACCGGCGGGCTTGAAGCTTTCTTT.

This chain joins TRBV7-6 and TRBJ1-1; D gene unclear. The CDR3 sequence is 15 residues long. V lost 3 bases to trimming and J lost 1 base, with 12 bases between them. Looked up from germline, CDR1 is SGHVS and CDR2 is FNYEAQ. CDR3 bases: TGTGCCAGCAGCTTGAGTTACGGAGCGAACACTGAAGCTTTCTTT. Its protein product is CASSLSYGANTEAFF.

This sequence joins TRBV9 and TRBJ1-1; D is uncertain. Trimming stripped 0 bases from V and 8 bases from J, with 8 bases between. Germline lookup yields CDR1 SGDLS and CDR2 YYNGEE. This CDR3 has 12 residues. The CDR3, as DNA: TGTGCCAGCAGCGTAGGCCCAGGAGAAGCTTTCTTT. Protein sequence: CASSVGPGEAFF.

This clone was observed a handful of times. The rearrangement links TRBV27 to TRBJ1-1; D not certain. Germline CDR1 is MNHEY and CDR2 is SMNVEV (reference sequence). Trimming shortened V by 2 bases and J by 3 bases, and 13 bases separated the two germline ends. The CDR3 is 15 amino acids. The CDR3 DNA sequence: TGTGCCAGCAGTTTAGCCAGGTCGAGGGACACTGAAGCTTTCTTT. It yields the protein CASSLARSRDTEAFF.